This T cell receptor beta chain is from a study of blood T cell repertoires in COVID-19. Two negative PCRs, clearance, or symptom resolution characterized the recovered Cohort 3 donors. Profiled with immunoSEQ multiplex PCR; TCRdb holds only in-frame clones, not every one. The sample lists more than 300,000 clones, under 90% occurring once. Sample: PBMCs or T cells enriched from blood (not recorded which). The source is a woman aged 25 to 39 who had recovered from COVID-19.

The CDR3 sequence is CASSLGGHGYTF. The CDR3 nucleotides are TGTGCCAGCAGCTTAGGGGGGCACGGCTACACCTTC. This sequence joins TRBV7-9 and TRBJ1-2; a possible D gene is TRBD1 (6 bases). There are 12 residues in the CDR3. Trimming removed 1 base from V and 8 bases from J, with 8 bases in between. Germline V gene sequence: CDR1 SEHNR, CDR2 FQNEAQ (reference sequence). The whole variable domain, remainder taken from reference TRBV7-9 and TRBJ1-2, is DTGVSQNPRHKITKRGQNVTFRCDPISEHNRLYWYRQTLGQGPEFLTYFQNEAQLEKSRLLSDRFSAERPKGSFSTLEIQRTEQGDSAMYLCASSLGGHGYTFGSGTRLTVV.